The clone carrying this TCR beta chain was recorded many times. As yet, its antigen is unknown. V was clipped by 5 bases and J by 0 bases; unmatched bases: 6. This CDR3 is built from 17 residues. Germline V gene data show CDR1 as SGHTA and CDR2 as FQGNSA. Each sample gave at least 6.5 million isolated PBMCs. It was with a sample-barcoded 5' primer and a J-beta primer mix that a second PCR of roughly 7 to 11 cycles was run. TCRdb used MiXCR to reprocess the 5' RACE reads, holding one entry per CDR3 protein. The sample consists of roughly 2 million distinct CDR3 sequences, roughly 52% of them appearing once. This sample was taken from a study of blood T cells in healthy people across ages. In the study overall: Per two T cells, about one barcoded beta molecule was captured through template switching.

Study outcomes and limitations: Aged donors had fewer naive CD4+ cells and lower diversity than long-lived donors. A roughly linear fall in TCR beta diversity per million T cells was seen with increasing age.

Specimen: blood. The chain couples TRBV7-2 to TRBJ2-6; 8 nucleotides agree with TRBD2. The receptor's source is a woman aged 35 to 49 in good health. The CDR3 DNA reads TGTGCCAGCAGCCCAGCGGGGGACCTCTCTGGGGCCAACGTCCTGACTTTC. Its protein is CASSPAGDLSGANVLTF.